This T cell receptor beta chain is drawn from a study of T cells in women clearing cervical HPV infection. Study summary: HLA type could not be excluded as a confounder.

Libraries were prepared by immunoSEQ multiplex PCR; TCRdb keeps only in-frame clonotypes and omits some of them. The sample has about 28,000 clones, and its top ten clones hold more than 8%. MY09/MY11 PCR detected cervical HPV DNA; dot-blot assigned genotypes. Germline loops: CDR1 SEHNR, CDR2 FQNEAQ (reference sequence). There are 13 residues in the CDR3. V was clipped by 7 bases and J by 2 bases, with 12 bases between them. To note about this clone: The read ends 3 residues shy of where the CDR3 ends; the end is completed using the germline J gene.

Material for sequencing was blood buffy coat. This receptor was obtained from a woman between 18 and 75 years old with a cervical HPV16 infection that either progressed to CIN3+ or cleared (not recorded which). The V gene is TRBV7-9, the J gene TRBJ2-7; D remains ambiguous. The CDR3 bases that were read are TGTGCCAGCACGAATCGCGGAACCTACGAG. It specifies CASTNRGTYE. The entire CDR3 reads CASTNRGTYEQYF.